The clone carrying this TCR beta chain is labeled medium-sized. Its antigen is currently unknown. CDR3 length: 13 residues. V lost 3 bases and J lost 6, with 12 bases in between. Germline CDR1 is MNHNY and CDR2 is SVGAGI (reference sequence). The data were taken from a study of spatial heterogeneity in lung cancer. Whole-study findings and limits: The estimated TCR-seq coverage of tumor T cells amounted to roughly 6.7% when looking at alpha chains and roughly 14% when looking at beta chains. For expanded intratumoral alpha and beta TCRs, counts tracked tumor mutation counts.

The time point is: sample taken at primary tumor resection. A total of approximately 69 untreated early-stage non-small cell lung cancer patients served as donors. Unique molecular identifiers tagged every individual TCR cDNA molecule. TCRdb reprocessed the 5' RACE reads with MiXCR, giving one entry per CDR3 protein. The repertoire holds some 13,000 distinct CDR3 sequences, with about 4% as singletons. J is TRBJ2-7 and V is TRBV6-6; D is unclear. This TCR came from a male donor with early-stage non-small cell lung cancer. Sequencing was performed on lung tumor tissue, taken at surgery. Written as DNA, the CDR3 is TGTGCCAGCAGTTATCCTCCCAAAGGCGAGCAGTACTTC. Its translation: CASSYPPKGEQYF.